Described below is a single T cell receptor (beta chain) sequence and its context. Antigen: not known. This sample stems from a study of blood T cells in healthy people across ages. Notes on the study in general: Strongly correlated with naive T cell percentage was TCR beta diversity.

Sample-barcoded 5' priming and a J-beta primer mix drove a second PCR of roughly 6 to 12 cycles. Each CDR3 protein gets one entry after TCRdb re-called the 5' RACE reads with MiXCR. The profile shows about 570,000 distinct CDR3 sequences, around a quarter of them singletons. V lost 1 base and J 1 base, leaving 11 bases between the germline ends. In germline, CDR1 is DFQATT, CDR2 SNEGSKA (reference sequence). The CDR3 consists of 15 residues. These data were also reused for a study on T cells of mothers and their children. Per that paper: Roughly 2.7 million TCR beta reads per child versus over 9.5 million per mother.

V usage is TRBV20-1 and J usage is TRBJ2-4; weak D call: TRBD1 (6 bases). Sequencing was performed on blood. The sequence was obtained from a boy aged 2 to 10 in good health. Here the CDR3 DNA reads TGCAGTGCTAGAGGGACAGTTAAGGCCAAAAACATTCAGTACTTC. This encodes CSARGTVKAKNIQYF.